A selection of T cell receptor beta chains follows, all from one sample in a study of beta chain features in type 1 diabetes. Repertoires were generated with immunoSEQ multiplex PCR, while TCRdb's copy carries only in-frame clones and drops some. The sample lists about 340,000 clones, about 14% occurring once. Sequenced: naive CD4+ T cells from blood. These receptors were taken from a woman younger than 30 with type 1 diabetes. Each CDR3 is given with its conserved first and last residue. Each record gives: J gene, clone size, V gene, D gene, CDR3 DNA, CDR3 protein. D genes are given only for firm matches. Only part of the rows carry a size: once, few, many, or a class if the clone is expanded.

j_call: TRBJ2-2
clone_size: -
v_call: TRBV19
d_call: TRBD2
cdr3_nt: TGTGCCGGGGGGAGGGCGAACACCGGGGAGCTGTTTTTT
cdr3_aa: CAGGRANTGELFF

j_call: TRBJ1-1
clone_size: once
v_call: TRBV5-4
d_call: -
cdr3_nt: TGTGCCAGCAGCTTGGGACAGTTTATCACTGAAGCTTTCTTT
cdr3_aa: CASSLGQFITEAFF

j_call: TRBJ1-2
clone_size: -
v_call: TRBV5-1
d_call: -
cdr3_nt: TGCGCCAGCAGCTTGGCGTCCGGGATCCTTAGCTATGGCTACACCTTC
cdr3_aa: CASSLASGILSYGYTF

j_call: TRBJ2-2
clone_size: few
v_call: TRBV2
d_call: TRBD2
cdr3_nt: TGTGCCAGCAGAGGGCTAGCGGGAGGTACCGGGGAGCTGTTTTTT
cdr3_aa: CASRGLAGGTGELFF

j_call: TRBJ2-7
clone_size: -
v_call: TRBV29-1
d_call: TRBD2
cdr3_nt: TGCAGCGTTGCTTCTAGCGGGATTGGCGAGCAGTACTTC
cdr3_aa: CSVASSGIGEQYF

j_call: TRBJ2-2
clone_size: few
v_call: TRBV5-4
d_call: -
cdr3_nt: TGTGCCAGCAGCTTGGGGGGCCCCAGTGGGGAGCTGTTTTTT
cdr3_aa: CASSLGGPSGELFF

j_call: TRBJ1-1
clone_size: -
v_call: TRBV28
d_call: TRBD1
cdr3_nt: TGTGCCACGGAGACAGGGCGGGCAGCTTTCTTT
cdr3_aa: CATETGRAAFF

j_call: TRBJ1-4
clone_size: -
v_call: TRBV28
d_call: TRBD1
cdr3_nt: TGTGCCAGCAGTTTATCTTCCCTGGGACAGGCTGCGGAAAAACTGTTTTTT
cdr3_aa: CASSLSSLGQAAEKLFF

j_call: TRBJ2-1
clone_size: -
v_call: TRBV4-1
d_call: TRBD2
cdr3_nt: TGCGCCAGCAGCCAAGATCGGCACGGTAGCGGGAGGGCTGAGCAGTTCTTC
cdr3_aa: CASSQDRHGSGRAEQFF

j_call: TRBJ2-3
clone_size: few
v_call: TRBV14
d_call: TRBD2
cdr3_nt: TGTGCCAGCAGCCAAGGGACTAGCGGGACTAGGACAGATACGCAGTATTTT
cdr3_aa: CASSQGTSGTRTDTQYF

j_call: TRBJ1-1
clone_size: -
v_call: TRBV2
d_call: -
cdr3_nt: TGTGCCAGCAGCTCCGACACGAACACTGAAGCTTTCTTT
cdr3_aa: CASSSDTNTEAFF

j_call: TRBJ2-5
clone_size: few
v_call: TRBV4-3
d_call: -
cdr3_nt: TGCGCCAGCAGCCAAGATGCTGGGGGCAGGGGAGAGACCCAGTACTTC
cdr3_aa: CASSQDAGGRGETQYF

j_call: TRBJ2-1
clone_size: -
v_call: TRBV15
d_call: -
cdr3_nt: TGTGCCACTTTAGCGGAGGATGAGCAGTTCTTC
cdr3_aa: CATLAEDEQFF

j_call: TRBJ1-1
clone_size: -
v_call: TRBV6-5
d_call: -
cdr3_nt: TGTGCCAGCAGTTACTCGGTGAATTCGGCTGAAGCTTTCTTT
cdr3_aa: CASSYSVNSAEAFF

j_call: TRBJ2-3
clone_size: -
v_call: TRBV7-9
d_call: TRBD1
cdr3_nt: TGTGCCAGCAGCTCGTCGACAGGGTTAGATACGCAGTATTTT
cdr3_aa: CASSSSTGLDTQYF

j_call: TRBJ2-1
clone_size: few
v_call: TRBV5-5
d_call: TRBD2
cdr3_nt: TGTGCCAGCAAGACTAGCGGGAGGGCCCTCGTGGATGAGCAGTTCTTC
cdr3_aa: CASKTSGRALVDEQFF

j_call: TRBJ1-1
clone_size: few
v_call: TRBV30
d_call: -
cdr3_nt: TGTGCCTGGAGAGGAGCCTACACTGAAGCTTTCTTT
cdr3_aa: CAWRGAYTEAFF

j_call: TRBJ1-3
clone_size: -
v_call: TRBV27
d_call: TRBD1
cdr3_nt: TGTGCCAGCAGTTCCCTCGGGACAGGGGGAAACACCATATATTTT
cdr3_aa: CASSSLGTGGNTIYF

j_call: TRBJ2-5
clone_size: few
v_call: TRBV5-8
d_call: -
cdr3_nt: TGTGCCAGCAGACCGGGAGTTCGGGAGACCCAGTACTTC
cdr3_aa: CASRPGVRETQYF

j_call: TRBJ2-7
clone_size: -
v_call: TRBV28
d_call: TRBD2
cdr3_nt: TGTGCCAGCAGCCGGACGGGGGGACTATCCTACGAGCAGTACTTC
cdr3_aa: CASSRTGGLSYEQYF

j_call: TRBJ1-2
clone_size: -
v_call: TRBV6-6
d_call: TRBD1
cdr3_nt: TGTGCCAGCAGCTCGACAGGGGCCTATGGCTACACCTTC
cdr3_aa: CASSSTGAYGYTF

j_call: TRBJ1-3
clone_size: -
v_call: TRBV5-1
d_call: -
cdr3_nt: TGCGCCAGCAGCTTGGGAGACACCACCTCTGGAAACACCATATATTTT
cdr3_aa: CASSLGDTTSGNTIYF

j_call: TRBJ1-5
clone_size: -
v_call: TRBV6-7
d_call: TRBD1
cdr3_nt: TGTGCCAGCAGCCCGACAGGGGGCCGGCAGCCCCAGCATTTT
cdr3_aa: CASSPTGGRQPQHF

j_call: TRBJ2-6
clone_size: -
v_call: TRBV5-4
d_call: -
cdr3_nt: TGTGCCAGCAGCCCGGGGATAGGCTCTGGGGCCAACGTCCTGACTTTC
cdr3_aa: CASSPGIGSGANVLTF

j_call: TRBJ1-2
clone_size: few
v_call: TRBV4-1
d_call: -
cdr3_nt: TGCGCCAGCAGCCAAGACGGTGGCCCGGGGAACAACTATGGCTACACCTTC
cdr3_aa: CASSQDGGPGNNYGYTF

j_call: TRBJ2-7
clone_size: few
v_call: TRBV30
d_call: -
cdr3_nt: TGTGCCTGGAGTGTACGCTTTAGCCACGAGCAGTACTTC
cdr3_aa: CAWSVRFSHEQYF

j_call: TRBJ2-7
clone_size: few
v_call: TRBV7-9
d_call: TRBD2
cdr3_nt: TGTGCCAGCACCGTTACTAGCGGGAGTTCGCACGAGCAGTACTTC
cdr3_aa: CASTVTSGSSHEQYF

j_call: TRBJ1-1
clone_size: -
v_call: TRBV29-1
d_call: -
cdr3_nt: TGCAGCGTTATCAGCAGACAGGCGGACACTGAAGCTTTCTTT
cdr3_aa: CSVISRQADTEAFF

j_call: TRBJ2-2
clone_size: -
v_call: TRBV11-3
d_call: -
cdr3_nt: TGTGCCAGCAGCTTAGAGTCAGGGACCGGGGAGCTGTTTTTT
cdr3_aa: CASSLESGTGELFF

j_call: TRBJ2-3
clone_size: -
v_call: TRBV15
d_call: TRBD1
cdr3_nt: TGTGCCACCAGCAGCGACAGGGATGCAACAGATACGCAGTATTTT
cdr3_aa: CATSSDRDATDTQYF

j_call: TRBJ2-7
clone_size: -
v_call: TRBV30
d_call: TRBD1
cdr3_nt: TGTGCCTGGAGTGTACAGGGGCTCCACTACGAGCAGTACTTC
cdr3_aa: CAWSVQGLHYEQYF

j_call: TRBJ2-5
clone_size: -
v_call: TRBV4-1
d_call: TRBD2
cdr3_nt: TGCGCCAGCAGCCCACCGGGACTATCGTATCAAGAGACCCAGTACTTC
cdr3_aa: CASSPPGLSYQETQYF

j_call: TRBJ1-3
clone_size: -
v_call: TRBV9
d_call: -
cdr3_nt: TGTGCCAGCAGTGAGGTGGGAAACACCATATATTTT
cdr3_aa: CASSEVGNTIYF

j_call: TRBJ1-4
clone_size: -
v_call: TRBV30
d_call: -
cdr3_nt: TGTGCCTGGAGTGGGGGGGGAGTGTCTAATGAAAAACTGTTTTTT
cdr3_aa: CAWSGGGVSNEKLFF

j_call: TRBJ2-3
clone_size: few
v_call: TRBV9
d_call: -
cdr3_nt: TGTGCCAGCAGCGTGGTGCCAGGGGCCTTGAGCACAGATACGCAGTATTTT
cdr3_aa: CASSVVPGALSTDTQYF

j_call: TRBJ2-7
clone_size: -
v_call: TRBV6-1
d_call: -
cdr3_nt: TGTGCCAGCAGTGCTCGGGACTCCTACGAGCAGTACTTC
cdr3_aa: CASSARDSYEQYF

j_call: TRBJ2-1
clone_size: -
v_call: TRBV9
d_call: TRBD2
cdr3_nt: TGTGCCAGCAGCGCTCGGGAGGCCAGCTCCTACAATGAGCAGTTCTTC
cdr3_aa: CASSAREASSYNEQFF

j_call: TRBJ2-3
clone_size: few
v_call: TRBV7-9
d_call: TRBD1
cdr3_nt: TGTGCCAGCAGCCTCAGCCGGGACAGGAGTGATACGCAGTATTTT
cdr3_aa: CASSLSRDRSDTQYF

j_call: TRBJ1-5
clone_size: -
v_call: TRBV18
d_call: TRBD1
cdr3_nt: TGTGCCAGCTCCCTCGGACAGGGCCTATCGGCCCAGCATTTT
cdr3_aa: CASSLGQGLSAQHF

j_call: TRBJ2-7
clone_size: -
v_call: TRBV2
d_call: -
cdr3_nt: TGTGCCAGCAGTGAAGCCGGAAAGCGGGCCTACGAGCAGTACTTC
cdr3_aa: CASSEAGKRAYEQYF

j_call: TRBJ1-2
clone_size: -
v_call: TRBV29-1
d_call: -
cdr3_nt: TGCAGCGTTGAAGAACACAGCGGGGCTGGCTACACCTTC
cdr3_aa: CSVEEHSGAGYTF

j_call: TRBJ2-7
clone_size: -
v_call: TRBV15
d_call: -
cdr3_nt: TGTGCCACCAGCAGAGGGTGGCAGGGTGGCTACGAGCAGTACTTC
cdr3_aa: CATSRGWQGGYEQYF

j_call: TRBJ1-5
clone_size: -
v_call: TRBV23-1
d_call: TRBD1
cdr3_nt: TGCGCCAGCAGTCAATTAGTAAGCCAAACCGGGACAGGGAGGAAGAAGAGCAATCAGCCCCAGCATTTT
cdr3_aa: CASSQLVSQTGTGRKKSNQPQHF

j_call: TRBJ2-5
clone_size: -
v_call: TRBV4-1
d_call: -
cdr3_nt: TGCGCCAGCAGCCAAGAATACAGTCGAGAGACCCAGTACTTC
cdr3_aa: CASSQEYSRETQYF

j_call: TRBJ1-5
clone_size: -
v_call: TRBV30
d_call: -
cdr3_nt: TGTGCCTGGAGTTGGGCAGACAATCAGCCCCAGCATTTT
cdr3_aa: CAWSWADNQPQHF

j_call: TRBJ2-1
clone_size: -
v_call: TRBV7-2
d_call: TRBD2
cdr3_nt: TGTGCCAGCAGCTTAATCTCAGCGGGAGTGACCTACAATGAGCAGTTCTTC
cdr3_aa: CASSLISAGVTYNEQFF

j_call: TRBJ1-2
clone_size: -
v_call: TRBV2
d_call: TRBD1
cdr3_nt: TGTGCCAGCATACCGGGACAGGGGGCGCGGGGCTACACCTTC
cdr3_aa: CASIPGQGARGYTF

j_call: TRBJ2-1
clone_size: few
v_call: TRBV11-2
d_call: -
cdr3_nt: TGCGCCAGCAGCCAAGAGTGGCGGGGGCCTAACAATGAGCAGTTCTTC
cdr3_aa: CASSQEWRGPNNEQFF

j_call: TRBJ1-1
clone_size: -
v_call: TRBV11-3
d_call: -
cdr3_nt: TGTGCCAGCCTAAGGCGGGTGAACACTGAAGCTTTCTTT
cdr3_aa: CASLRRVNTEAFF

j_call: TRBJ2-7
clone_size: -
v_call: TRBV7-9
d_call: -
cdr3_nt: TGTGCCAGCAGCTTAGCGGCCTTAACCTACGAGCAGTACTTC
cdr3_aa: CASSLAALTYEQYF

j_call: TRBJ2-5
clone_size: -
v_call: TRBV28
d_call: TRBD1
cdr3_nt: TGTGCCAGCAGTTCCGGGACAGGGTGGCACTTGCAAGAGACCCAGTACTTC
cdr3_aa: CASSSGTGWHLQETQYF

j_call: TRBJ2-2
clone_size: -
v_call: TRBV2
d_call: -
cdr3_nt: TGTGCCAGCAGTGGAGGAGCCCTACACACCGGGGAGCTGTTTTTT
cdr3_aa: CASSGGALHTGELFF